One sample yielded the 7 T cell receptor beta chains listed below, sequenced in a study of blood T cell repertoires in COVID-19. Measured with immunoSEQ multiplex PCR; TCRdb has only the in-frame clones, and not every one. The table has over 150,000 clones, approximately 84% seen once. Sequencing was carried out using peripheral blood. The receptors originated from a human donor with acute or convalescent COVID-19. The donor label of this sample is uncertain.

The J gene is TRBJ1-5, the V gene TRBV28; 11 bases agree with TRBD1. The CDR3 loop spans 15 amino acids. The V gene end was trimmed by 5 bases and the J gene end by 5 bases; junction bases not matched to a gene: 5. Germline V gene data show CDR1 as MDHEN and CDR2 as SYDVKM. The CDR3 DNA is TGTGCCAGCAGTCTGGACAGGGGGCGGCATCAGCCCCAGCATTTT. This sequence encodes CASSLDRGRHQPQHF.

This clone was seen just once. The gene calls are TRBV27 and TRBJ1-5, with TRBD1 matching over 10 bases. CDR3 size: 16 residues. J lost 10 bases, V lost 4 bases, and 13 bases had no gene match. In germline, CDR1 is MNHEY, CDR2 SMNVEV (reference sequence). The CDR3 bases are TGTGCCAGCAGTTCTACTCGACAGGGGGCCGCACGACCCCAGCATTTT. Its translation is CASSSTRQGAARPQHF.

CDR3 amino acids: CASTSRASGATGELFF. In DNA form, the CDR3 reads TGTGCCAGCACCTCCCGGGCTAGCGGGGCCACCGGGGAGCTGTTTTTT. V usage is TRBV13 and J usage is TRBJ2-2; 9 nucleotides match TRBD2. After removal of 7 bases from V and 4 bases from J, the junction contained 10 bases not matched to a gene. The germline gives CDR1 PRHDT, CDR2 FYEKMQ (reference sequence). The CDR3 spans 16 residues.

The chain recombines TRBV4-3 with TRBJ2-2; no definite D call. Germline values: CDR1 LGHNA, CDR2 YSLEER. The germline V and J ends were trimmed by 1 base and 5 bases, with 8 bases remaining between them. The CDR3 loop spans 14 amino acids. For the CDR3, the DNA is TGCGCCAGCAGCCAAGTACTTTTGACCGGGGAGCTGTTTTTT. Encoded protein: CASSQVLLTGELFF.

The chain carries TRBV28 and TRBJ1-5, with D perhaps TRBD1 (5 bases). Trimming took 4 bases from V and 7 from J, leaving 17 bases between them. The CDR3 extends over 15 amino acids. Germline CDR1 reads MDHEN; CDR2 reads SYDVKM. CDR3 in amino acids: CASSYPQGPGQPQHF. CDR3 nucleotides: TGTGCCAGCAGTTACCCCCAGGGTCCGGGCCAGCCCCAGCATTTT.

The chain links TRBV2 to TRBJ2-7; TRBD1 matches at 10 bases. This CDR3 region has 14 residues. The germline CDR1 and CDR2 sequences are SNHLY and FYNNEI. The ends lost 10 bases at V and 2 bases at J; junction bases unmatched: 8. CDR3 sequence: CAISRDRGPYEQYF. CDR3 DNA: TGTGCCATCTCCCGGGACAGGGGTCCCTACGAGCAGTACTTC.

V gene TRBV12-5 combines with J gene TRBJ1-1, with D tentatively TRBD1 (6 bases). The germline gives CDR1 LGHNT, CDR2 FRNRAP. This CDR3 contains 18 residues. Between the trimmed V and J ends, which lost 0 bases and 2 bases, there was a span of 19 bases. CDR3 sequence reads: CASGLVLGGPPLNTEAFF. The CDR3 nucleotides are TGTGCTAGTGGTTTGGTACTGGGGGGGCCTCCCCTAAACACTGAAGCTTTCTTT. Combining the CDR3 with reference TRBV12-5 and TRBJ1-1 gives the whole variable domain DARVTQTPRHKVTEMGQEVTMRCQPILGHNTVFWYRQTMMQGLELLAYFRNRAPLDDSGMPKDRFSAEMPDATLATLKIQPSEPRDSAVYFCASGLVLGGPPLNTEAFFGQGTRLTVV.